The next 28 T cell receptor beta chains were all read from a single sample in a study of T cell responses to AZD1222 COVID-19 vaccine. Method: immunoSEQ multiplex PCR; TCRdb's copy keeps in-frame clones and lacks some. The table includes some 78,000 clones, about four fifths detected once. Sequenced material: peripheral blood, taken 28 days after the second AZD1222 dose. The receptor source for this set is an adult who received the AZD1222 COVID-19 vaccine.

The J gene is TRBJ1-1, the V gene TRBV7-9, with a weak D call TRBD1 (5 bases). Germline loops: CDR1 SEHNR, CDR2 FQNEAQ (reference sequence). The ends were cut back, 5 bases at V and 1 base at J, with 8 bases in the middle. The CDR3 has 13 residues. DNA for the CDR3: TGTGCCAGCAGCCGTACAGGGAACACTGAAGCTTTCTTT. Its translation is CASSRTGNTEAFF.

The V gene is TRBV6-4, the J gene TRBJ1-1; tentatively, D is TRBD1 (5 bases). The CDR3 length is 14 residues. V was trimmed by 4 bases and J by 4 bases, leaving 13 bases between them. Germline CDR1 reads MRHNA; CDR2 reads SNTAGT. The CDR3 DNA reads as TGTGCCAGCAGTGCGGGGGGAGCGTCCACTGAAGCTTTCTTT. Translation gives CASSAGGASTEAFF.

The chain carries TRBV7-2 and TRBJ2-1; no reliable D call. CDR1 SGHTA and CDR2 FQGNSA come from the germline V gene. V shed 5 bases and J shed 10 bases, with 12 bases lying between them. CDR3 size: 12 residues. The DNA of the CDR3 is TGTGCCAGCAGCAGGACCAAATGGGAGCAGTTCTTC. Amino acid sequence: CASSRTKWEQFF.

This clone was seen only a few times. This sequence joins TRBV20-1 and TRBJ2-1; D perhaps matches TRBD2 (6 bases). The CDR3 covers 11 residues. With 6 bases removed from V and 16 bases from J, the gap between germline ends came to 19 bases. The V gene's germline CDR1 is DFQATT and CDR2 SNEGSKA (reference sequence). The CDR3 DNA reads as TGCAGTGCCAAAGGGACTGGATCCAGTTTCTTC. Its protein is CSAKGTGSSFF.

This chain joins TRBV27 and TRBJ2-1; a possible D gene is TRBD1 (5 bases). The CDR3 extends over 14 amino acids. The ends were cut back, 6 bases at V and 1 base at J, with 10 bases in the middle. CDR1 and CDR2 (germline): MNHEY, SMNVEV (reference sequence). CDR3 bases: TGTGCCAGCAGCCGTCAGGGTTCCTACAATGAGCAGTTCTTC. Translated, it gives CASSRQGSYNEQFF.

The chain uses TRBV5-4 and TRBJ1-4; TRBD1 matches at 9 bases. J gave up 8 bases and V 4 bases, and 6 bases lay outside the gene matches. This CDR3 comprises 14 residues. The germline V gene encodes CDR1 SGHNT and CDR2 YYREEE (reference sequence). The CDR3 nucleotides read TGTGCCAGCAGCCTGACAGGGGGAGAAGAAAAACTGTTTTTT. It codes for CASSLTGGEEKLFF.

The chain is built from TRBV28 and TRBJ2-5; TRBD2 might be the D (6 bases). The CDR3 totals 14 residues. V lost 6 bases and J 0 bases, leaving 11 bases between the germline ends. Germline lookup yields CDR1 MDHEN and CDR2 SYDVKM. CDR3 residues: CASSPDYYQETQYF. The CDR3 DNA reads as TGTGCCAGCAGCCCGGACTATTACCAAGAGACCCAGTACTTC.

The CDR3, as DNA: TGCGCCAGCAGCGCCGGGACTAGCGACTACGAGCAGTACTTC. Residues: CASSAGTSDYEQYF. The rearrangement joins TRBV5-1 to TRBJ2-7; 10 bases are shared with TRBD2. Germline V CDR1 and CDR2: SGHRS, YFSETQ. J was trimmed by 3 bases and V by 4 bases; bases with no gene match: 4. There are 14 residues in the CDR3.

The V and J genes are TRBV28 and TRBJ2-5; D perhaps matches TRBD1 (5 bases). Between the trimmed V and J ends, which lost 2 bases and 5 bases, there was a span of 9 bases. In germline, CDR1 is MDHEN, CDR2 SYDVKM. CDR3 length: 13 residues. The CDR3 loop reads CASSLGALETQYF. CDR3 nucleotide sequence: TGTGCCAGCAGTTTAGGGGCGTTGGAGACCCAGTACTTC.

Remarks on this clone: Because the CDR3's place on the DNA is in doubt, the DNA is left out and the CDR3 is given as listed by TCRdb. The chain has TRBV21-1 and TRBJ2-7; the D segment call TRBD1 is taken from the table without a DNA check. TRBV21-1 is designated a pseudogene. The CDR3 adds up to 16 amino acids, both ends counted. This CDR3 is CASSKGVGQGSYEQYF.

The chain carries TRBV7-8 and TRBJ2-5, with 10 bases fitting TRBD2. The CDR3 runs 17 residues. After removal of 5 bases from V and 0 bases from J, the junction contained 9 bases not matched to a gene. Per germline, CDR1 SGHVS and CDR2 FQNEAQ. CDR3 residues: CASSPQSGRANQETQYF. The CDR3 DNA follows: TGTGCCAGCAGCCCACAAAGCGGGAGGGCCAACCAAGAGACCCAGTACTTC.

CDR3 amino acids: CASSQSFSGNTIYF. CDR3 nucleotide sequence: TGTGCCAGCTCTCAGAGTTTCTCTGGAAACACCATATATTTT. V usage is TRBV19 and J usage is TRBJ1-3; D uncertain. From germline, CDR1 is LNHDA and CDR2 SQIVND (reference sequence). The CDR3 spans 14 residues. V was pared by 9 bases and J by 0 bases, with 12 bases between.

V usage is TRBV12-3 or TRBV12-4 and J usage is TRBJ1-2; D ambiguous. V shed 2 bases and J shed 2 bases, with 6 bases lying between them. The CDR3 spans 13 residues. The CDR3 DNA sequence: TGTGCCAGCAGTTTAACCACGAACTATGGCTACACCTTC. Translated: CASSLTTNYGYTF.

V and J are TRBV5-4 and TRBJ2-4; 10 bases agree with TRBD1. CDR3 length: 16 residues. Looked up from germline, CDR1 is SGHNT and CDR2 is YYREEE (reference sequence). V shed 0 bases and J 1 base; nucleotides not matched to a gene: 1. The CDR3 here is CASSLGTGGAKNIQYF. The CDR3 DNA reads TGTGCCAGCAGCTTGGGGACAGGGGGGGCCAAAAACATTCAGTACTTC.

The chain is built from TRBV28 and TRBJ2-4; 12 positions match TRBD2. With V trimmed by 1 base and J by 3 bases, 7 bases remained unmatched. The CDR3 is 18 amino acids. The V gene's germline CDR1 is MDHEN and CDR2 SYDVKM. Written as DNA, the CDR3 is TGTGCCAGCAGTTTATACTGGACTAGCGGGACATACAAAAACATTCAGTACTTC. Residues: CASSLYWTSGTYKNIQYF.

The genes are TRBV15 and TRBJ1-1; the match to TRBD1 covers 9 bases. This CDR3 comprises 16 residues. J was trimmed by 4 bases and V by 1 base; bases with no gene match: 7. Germline V gives CDR1 LNHNV, CDR2 YYDKDF (reference sequence). CDR3 sequence (DNA): TGTGCCACCAGCAGAGGGATGGGACAGGGTTCCACTGAAGCTTTCTTT. Protein product: CATSRGMGQGSTEAFF.

This rearrangement joins TRBV27 to TRBJ1-6; D is unclear. Germline loops: CDR1 MNHEY, CDR2 SMNVEV (reference sequence). The ends were cut back, 1 base at V and 9 bases at J, with 13 bases in the middle. The length of the CDR3 is 15 residues. The CDR3 nucleotides are TGTGCCAGCAGTTTATTTGGGAACAGCCCTTCACCCCTCCACTTT. Translated: CASSLFGNSPSPLHF.

The V call is TRBV5-6, the J call TRBJ1-5, with D perhaps matching TRBD1 (6 bases). CDR1 and CDR2 (germline): SGHDT, YYEEEE. V dropped 4 bases and J dropped 2 bases, with 16 bases sitting between them. The CDR3 is made up of 16 amino acids. CDR3 residues: CASSPIPGAGNQPQHF. CDR3 sequence (DNA): TGTGCCAGCAGCCCCATACCGGGGGCCGGCAATCAGCCCCAGCATTTT.

The chain recombines TRBV7-8 with TRBJ1-1; 8 bases map to TRBD1. This CDR3 contains 16 residues. CDR1 and CDR2 from the germline V gene are SGHVS and FQNEAQ. V shed 5 bases and J 1 base; nucleotides not matched to a gene: 9. The CDR3 nucleotides read TGTGCCAGCAGCGCCCGACAGGGGCTGGGGAACACTGAAGCTTTCTTT. This codes for CASSARQGLGNTEAFF. The full variable domain, in which reference TRBV7-8 and TRBJ1-1 provide the parts outside the CDR3, is GAGVSQSPRYKVAKRGQDVALRCDPISGHVSLFWYQQALGQGPEFLTYFQNEAQLDKSGLPSDRFFAERPEGSVSTLKIQRTQQEDSAVYLCASSARQGLGNTEAFFGQGTRLTVV.

This clone has a single count. The chain joins TRBV7-2 to TRBJ2-2; 7 bases are a match to TRBD1. Germline V gene sequence: CDR1 SGHTA, CDR2 FQGNSA. The CDR3 runs 14 residues. The V segment lost 5 bases and the J segment 5 bases; nucleotides outside the gene matches: 5. The DNA of the CDR3 is TGTGCCAGCAGCGCAACAGGGGTTACCGGGGAGCTGTTTTTT. Translating it yields CASSATGVTGELFF.

The gene calls are TRBV2 and TRBJ2-1, with D maybe TRBD1 (5 bases). Germline V gives CDR1 SNHLY, CDR2 FYNNEI. CDR3 size: 14 residues. V was clipped by 6 bases and J by 0 bases, with 9 bases between them. In nucleotides, the CDR3 is TGTGCCAGCAGCCTGACAGTCTCCTACAATGAGCAGTTCTTC. This encodes CASSLTVSYNEQFF.

This chain's CDR3 is CASSPGQGRTEAFF. Here the CDR3 DNA reads TGTGCCAGCTCCCCCGGACAGGGCCGGACTGAAGCTTTCTTT. This chain links TRBV18 with TRBJ1-1; 8 bases are shared with TRBD1. In germline, CDR1 is KGHSH, CDR2 LQKENI. Losses at the gene ends were 6 bases for V and 5 bases for J; bases not matched to a gene: 8. This CDR3 comprises 14 residues.

Here the CDR3 reads CASSYSGVGNQPQHF. The DNA of the CDR3 is TGTGCCAGCAGTTATAGTGGGGTTGGCAATCAGCCCCAGCATTTT. The chain uses TRBV6-2 or TRBV6-3 and TRBJ1-5, with D uncertain. This CDR3 is 15 amino acids long. Germline V gives CDR1 MNHEY, CDR2 SVGEGT. Between the trimmed V and J ends, which lost 3 bases and 2 bases, there was a span of 11 bases.

The chain uses TRBV27 and TRBJ2-7; D is possibly TRBD1 or TRBD2 (5 bases each). Germline-derived CDR1 and CDR2 are MNHEY and SMNVEV (reference sequence). Trimming stripped 3 bases from V and 0 bases from J, with 9 bases between. CDR3 length: 14 amino acids. The CDR3 nucleotides are TGTGCCAGCAGTTTTGGGGGAAGCTCCTACGAGCAGTACTTC. This translates into CASSFGGSSYEQYF.

The table lists this clone with a few counts. The chain uses TRBV14 and TRBJ2-7; 10 bases map to TRBD1. The germline gives CDR1 SGHDN, CDR2 FVKESK. With 4 bases clipped from V and 3 bases from J, the junction kept 6 bases outside the gene matches. The CDR3 totals 15 residues. The CDR3 nucleotides are TGTGCCAGCAGCCTGCAGACAGGGGGCTTCTACGAGCAGTACTTC. Its translation is CASSLQTGGFYEQYF.

This rearrangement joins TRBV30 to TRBJ1-5, with TRBD1 matching over 9 bases. The ends lost 5 bases at V and 7 bases at J; junction bases unmatched: 9. The CDR3 extends over 14 amino acids. Germline V lookup: CDR1 GTSNPN, CDR2 SVGIG (reference sequence). The CDR3 reads CAWDRGNPGQPQHF. As DNA, the CDR3 is TGTGCCTGGGACAGGGGGAACCCGGGCCAGCCCCAGCATTTT.

The chain combines TRBV5-1 with TRBJ2-7, with unresolved D. V dropped 5 bases and J dropped 3 bases, with 15 bases sitting between them. From germline, CDR1 is SGHRS and CDR2 YFSETQ. The CDR3 extends over 14 amino acids. DNA of the CDR3: TGCGCCAGCAGGACCCCCCAGCTGGGCTACGAGCAGTACTTC. Translated: CASRTPQLGYEQYF. Full variable domain (remainder filled in from reference TRBV5-1 and TRBJ2-7): KAGVTQTPRYLIKTRGQQVTLSCSPISGHRSVSWYQQTPGQGLQFLFEYFSETQRNKGNFPGRFSGRQFSNSRSEMNVSTLELGDSALYLCASRTPQLGYEQYFGPGTRLTVT.

The chain is built from TRBV18 and TRBJ2-5; TRBD1 matches 9 bases. This CDR3 comprises 15 residues. Germline V gene lookup returns CDR1 KGHSH and CDR2 LQKENI. V trimming: 3 bases; J trimming: 0 bases; junction bases outside the gene matches: 2. The CDR3 loop reads CASSPGTGNQETQYF. The CDR3 DNA follows: TGTGCCAGCTCACCGGGGACAGGGAACCAAGAGACCCAGTACTTC.